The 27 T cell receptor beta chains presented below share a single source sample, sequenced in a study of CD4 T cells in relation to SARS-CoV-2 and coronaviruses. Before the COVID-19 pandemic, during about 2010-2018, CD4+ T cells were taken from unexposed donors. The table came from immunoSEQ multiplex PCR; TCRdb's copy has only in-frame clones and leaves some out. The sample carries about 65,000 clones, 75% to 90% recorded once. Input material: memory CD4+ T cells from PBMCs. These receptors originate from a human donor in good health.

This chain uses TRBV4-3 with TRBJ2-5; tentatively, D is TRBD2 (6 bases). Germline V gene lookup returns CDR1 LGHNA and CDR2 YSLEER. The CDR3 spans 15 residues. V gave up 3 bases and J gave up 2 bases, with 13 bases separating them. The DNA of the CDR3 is TGCGCCAGCAGCCAGAACCGGGACTGGCAAGAGACCCAGTACTTC. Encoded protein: CASSQNRDWQETQYF.

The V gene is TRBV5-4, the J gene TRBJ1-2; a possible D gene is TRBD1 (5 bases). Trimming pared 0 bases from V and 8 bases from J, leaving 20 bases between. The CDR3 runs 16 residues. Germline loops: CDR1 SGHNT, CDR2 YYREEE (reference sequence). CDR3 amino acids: CASSLARSGWGAGYTF. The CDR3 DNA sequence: TGTGCCAGCAGCTTGGCCAGGTCAGGGTGGGGAGCGGGCTACACCTTC. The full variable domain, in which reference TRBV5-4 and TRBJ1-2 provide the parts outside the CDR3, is ETGVTQSPTHLIKTRGQQVTLRCSSQSGHNTVSWYQQALGQGPQFIFQYYREEENGRGNFPPRFSGLQFPNYSSELNVNALELDDSALYLCASSLARSGWGAGYTFGSGTRLTVV.

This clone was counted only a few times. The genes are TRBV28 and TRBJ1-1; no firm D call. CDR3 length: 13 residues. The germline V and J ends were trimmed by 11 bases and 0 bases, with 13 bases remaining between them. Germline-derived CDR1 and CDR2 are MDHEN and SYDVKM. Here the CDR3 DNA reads TGTGCCGCCATCAGGCAGCTGAACACTGAAGCTTTCTTT. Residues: CAAIRQLNTEAFF. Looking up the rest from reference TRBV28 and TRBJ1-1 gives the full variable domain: DVKVTQSSRYLVKRTGEKVFLECVQDMDHENMFWYRQDPGLGLRLIYFSYDVKMKEKGDIPEGYSVSREKKERFSLILESASTNQTSMYLCAAIRQLNTEAFFGQGTRLTVV.

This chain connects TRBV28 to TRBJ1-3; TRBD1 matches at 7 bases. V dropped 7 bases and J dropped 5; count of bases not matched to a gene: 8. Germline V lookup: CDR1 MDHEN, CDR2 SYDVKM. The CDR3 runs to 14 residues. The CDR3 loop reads CASIGGGFRNTIYF. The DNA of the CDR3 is TGTGCCAGCATAGGAGGGGGCTTTAGAAACACCATATATTTT.

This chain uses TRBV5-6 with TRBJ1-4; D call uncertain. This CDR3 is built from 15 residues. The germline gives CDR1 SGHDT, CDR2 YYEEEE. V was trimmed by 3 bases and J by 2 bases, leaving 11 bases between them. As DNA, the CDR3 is TGTGCCAGCAGCTCAGGCCGGTTTACTAATGAAAAACTGTTTTTT. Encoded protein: CASSSGRFTNEKLFF.

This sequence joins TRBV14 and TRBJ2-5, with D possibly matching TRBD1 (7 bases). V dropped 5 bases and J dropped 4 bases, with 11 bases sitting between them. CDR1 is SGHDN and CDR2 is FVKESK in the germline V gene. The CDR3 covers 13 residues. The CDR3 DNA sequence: TGTGCCAGCAGCTACAGGGGAGGAGAGACCCAGTACTTC. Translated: CASSYRGGETQYF.

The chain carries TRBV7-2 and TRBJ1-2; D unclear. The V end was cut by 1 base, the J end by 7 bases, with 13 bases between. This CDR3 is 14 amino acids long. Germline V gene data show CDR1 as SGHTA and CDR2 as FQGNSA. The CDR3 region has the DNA TGTGCCAGCAGCTTAGACAGACCAGGTCGTGGCTACACCTTC. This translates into CASSLDRPGRGYTF.

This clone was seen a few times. The CDR3: CASSPASGGFYEQYF. The CDR3 DNA reads TGCGCCAGCAGCCCTGCGAGCGGGGGTTTCTACGAGCAGTACTTC. V is TRBV5-1 and J is TRBJ2-7; 8 bases match TRBD2. The germline V gene has CDR1 SGHRS and CDR2 YFSETQ. The CDR3 totals 15 residues. Trimming at V came to 4 bases and at J to 3 bases, leaving 9 bases not matched to a gene.

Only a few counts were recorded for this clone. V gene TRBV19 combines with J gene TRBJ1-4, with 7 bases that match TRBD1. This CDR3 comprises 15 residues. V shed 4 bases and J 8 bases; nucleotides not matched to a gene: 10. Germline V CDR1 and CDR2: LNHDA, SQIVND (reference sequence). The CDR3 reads CASSSRGQSSEKLFF. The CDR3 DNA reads TGTGCCAGTAGTAGCCGGGGACAGTCTAGCGAAAAACTGTTTTTT.

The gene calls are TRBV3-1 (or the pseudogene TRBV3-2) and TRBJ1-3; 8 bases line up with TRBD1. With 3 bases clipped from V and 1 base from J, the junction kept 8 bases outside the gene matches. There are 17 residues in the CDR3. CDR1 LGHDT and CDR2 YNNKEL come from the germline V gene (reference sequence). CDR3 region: CASSHLTGGVSGNTIYF. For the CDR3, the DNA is TGTGCCAGCAGCCACTTAACAGGGGGGGTATCTGGAAACACCATATATTTT.

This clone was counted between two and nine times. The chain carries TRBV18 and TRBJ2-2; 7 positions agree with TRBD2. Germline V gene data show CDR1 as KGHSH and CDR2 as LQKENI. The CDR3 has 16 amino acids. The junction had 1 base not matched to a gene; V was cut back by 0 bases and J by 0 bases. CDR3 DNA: TGTGCCAGCTCACCACCGGGGAGGGCGAACACCGGGGAGCTGTTTTTT. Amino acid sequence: CASSPPGRANTGELFF.

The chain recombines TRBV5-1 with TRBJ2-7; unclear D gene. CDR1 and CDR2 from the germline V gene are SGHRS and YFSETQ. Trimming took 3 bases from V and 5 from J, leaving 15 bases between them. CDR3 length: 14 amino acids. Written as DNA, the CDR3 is TGCGCCAGCAGCTCCCCGACTCTGGTCCACGAGCAGTACTTC. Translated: CASSSPTLVHEQYF. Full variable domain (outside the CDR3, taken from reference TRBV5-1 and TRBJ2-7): KAGVTQTPRYLIKTRGQQVTLSCSPISGHRSVSWYQQTPGQGLQFLFEYFSETQRNKGNFPGRFSGRQFSNSRSEMNVSTLELGDSALYLCASSSPTLVHEQYFGPGTRLTVT.

Here the CDR3 DNA reads TGTGCCAGCAGCTTAGGCCCCGGGACAGGAAATTCACCCCTCCACTTT. Translation gives CASSLGPGTGNSPLHF. The chain employs TRBV7-9 and TRBJ1-6, with 8 bases lining up with TRBD1. The CDR3 totals 16 residues. Losses at the gene ends were 1 base for V and 7 bases for J; bases not matched to a gene: 6. Germline V CDR1 and CDR2: SEHNR, FQNEAQ (reference sequence).

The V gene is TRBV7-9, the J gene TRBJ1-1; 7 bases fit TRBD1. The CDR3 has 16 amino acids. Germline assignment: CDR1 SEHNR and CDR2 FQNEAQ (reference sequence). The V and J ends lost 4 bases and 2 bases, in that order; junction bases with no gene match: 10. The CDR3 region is CASSSTGSWDNTEAFF. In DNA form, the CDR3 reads TGTGCCAGCAGCTCGACAGGGTCGTGGGACAACACTGAAGCTTTCTTT.

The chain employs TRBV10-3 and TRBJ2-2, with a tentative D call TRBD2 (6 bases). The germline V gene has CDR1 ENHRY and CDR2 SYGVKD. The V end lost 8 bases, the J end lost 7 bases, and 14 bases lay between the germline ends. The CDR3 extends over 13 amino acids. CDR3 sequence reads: CAIPGVEGGELFF. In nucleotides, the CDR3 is TGTGCCATCCCCGGGGTGGAGGGCGGGGAGCTGTTTTTT.

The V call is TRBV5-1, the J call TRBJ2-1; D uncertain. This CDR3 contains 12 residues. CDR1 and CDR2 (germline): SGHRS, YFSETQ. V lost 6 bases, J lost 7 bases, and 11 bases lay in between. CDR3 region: CASTYQQNEQFF. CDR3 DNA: TGCGCCAGCACCTACCAGCAAAATGAGCAGTTCTTC.

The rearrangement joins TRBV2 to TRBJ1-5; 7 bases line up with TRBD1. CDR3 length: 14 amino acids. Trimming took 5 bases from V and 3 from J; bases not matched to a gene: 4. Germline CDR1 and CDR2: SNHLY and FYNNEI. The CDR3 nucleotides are TGTGCCAGCAGTCCTACAGGGGTCAATCAGCCCCAGCATTTT. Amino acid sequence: CASSPTGVNQPQHF.

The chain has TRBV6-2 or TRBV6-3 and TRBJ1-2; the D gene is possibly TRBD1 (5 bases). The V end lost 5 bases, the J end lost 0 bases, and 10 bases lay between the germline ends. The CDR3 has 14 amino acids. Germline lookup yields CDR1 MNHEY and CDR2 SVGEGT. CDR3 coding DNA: TGTGCCAGCAGTCGGGACGGAGCTAACTATGGCTACACCTTC. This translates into CASSRDGANYGYTF.

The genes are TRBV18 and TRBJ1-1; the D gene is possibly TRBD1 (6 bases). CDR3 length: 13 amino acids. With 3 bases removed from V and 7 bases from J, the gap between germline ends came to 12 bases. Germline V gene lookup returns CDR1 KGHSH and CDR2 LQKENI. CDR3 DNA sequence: TGTGCCAGCTCACCCCTAGGAGGGGGTGAAGCTTTCTTT. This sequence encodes CASSPLGGGEAFF. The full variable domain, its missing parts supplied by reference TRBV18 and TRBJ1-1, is NAGVMQNPRHLVRRRGQEARLRCSPMKGHSHVYWYRQLPEEGLKFMVYLQKENIIDESGMPKERFSAEFPKEGPSILRIQQVVRGDSAAYFCASSPLGGGEAFFGQGTRLTVV.

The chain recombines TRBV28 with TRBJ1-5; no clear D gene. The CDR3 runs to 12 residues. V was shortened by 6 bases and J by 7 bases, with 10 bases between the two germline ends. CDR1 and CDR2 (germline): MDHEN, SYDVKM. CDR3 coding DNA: TGTGCCAGCAGCCCAGGCCGACAGCCCCAGCATTTT. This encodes CASSPGRQPQHF. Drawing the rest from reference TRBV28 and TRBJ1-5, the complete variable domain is DVKVTQSSRYLVKRTGEKVFLECVQDMDHENMFWYRQDPGLGLRLIYFSYDVKMKEKGDIPEGYSVSREKKERFSLILESASTNQTSMYLCASSPGRQPQHFGDGTRLSIL.

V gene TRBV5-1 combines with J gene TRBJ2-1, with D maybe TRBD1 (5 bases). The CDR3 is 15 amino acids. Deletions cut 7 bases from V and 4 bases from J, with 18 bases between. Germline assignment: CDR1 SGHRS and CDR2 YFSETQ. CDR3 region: CASCLQDNTYNEQFF. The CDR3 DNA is TGCGCCAGCTGCCTACAGGACAATACGTACAATGAGCAGTTCTTC.

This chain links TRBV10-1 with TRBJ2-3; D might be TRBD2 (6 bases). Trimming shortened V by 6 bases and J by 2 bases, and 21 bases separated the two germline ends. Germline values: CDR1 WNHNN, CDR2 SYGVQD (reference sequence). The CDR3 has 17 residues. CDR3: CASSPRGTGEATDTQYF. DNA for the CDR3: TGCGCCAGCAGCCCCCGGGGTACCGGGGAGGCCACAGATACGCAGTATTTT.

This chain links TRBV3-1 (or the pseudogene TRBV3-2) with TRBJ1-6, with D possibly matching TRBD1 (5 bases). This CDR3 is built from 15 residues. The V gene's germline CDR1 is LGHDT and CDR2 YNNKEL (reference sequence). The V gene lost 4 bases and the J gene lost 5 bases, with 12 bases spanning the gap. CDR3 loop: CASSPVQENNSPLHF. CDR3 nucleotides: TGTGCCAGCAGCCCGGTACAGGAGAATAATTCACCCCTCCACTTT.

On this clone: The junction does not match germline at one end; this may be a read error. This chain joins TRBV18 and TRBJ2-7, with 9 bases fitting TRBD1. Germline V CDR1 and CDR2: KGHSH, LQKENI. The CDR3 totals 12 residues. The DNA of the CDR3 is TGTGCCAGCTCACTGCGGACAGGGGAGTTCTTGTTC. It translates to CASSLRTGEFLF.

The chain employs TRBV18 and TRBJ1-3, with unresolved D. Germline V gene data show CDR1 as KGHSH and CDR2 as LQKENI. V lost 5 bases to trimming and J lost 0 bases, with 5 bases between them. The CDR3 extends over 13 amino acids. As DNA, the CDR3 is TGTGCCAGCTCAGACATCTCTGGAAACACCATATATTTT. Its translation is CASSDISGNTIYF.

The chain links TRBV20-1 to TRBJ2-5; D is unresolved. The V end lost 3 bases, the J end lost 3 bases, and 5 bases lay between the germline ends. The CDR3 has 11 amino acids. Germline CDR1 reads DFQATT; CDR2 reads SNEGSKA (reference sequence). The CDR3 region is CSASTEETQYF. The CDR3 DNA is TGCAGTGCTAGTACAGAAGAGACCCAGTACTTC.

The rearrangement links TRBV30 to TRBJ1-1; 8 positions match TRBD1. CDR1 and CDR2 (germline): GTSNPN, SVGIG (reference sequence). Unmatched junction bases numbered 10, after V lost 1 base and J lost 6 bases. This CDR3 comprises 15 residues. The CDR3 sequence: CAWSGVRGRIPEAFF. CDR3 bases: TGTGCCTGGAGTGGGGTCAGGGGGCGAATACCTGAAGCTTTCTTT.